This T cell receptor (beta chain) is drawn from a study of cytomegalovirus exposure and HLA in healthy donors. Study results and limitations: The authors listed around 150 TCR beta chains as cytomegalovirus-associated. Most of the CMV-associated TCR beta chains (in a later analysis) appeared to be HLA-restricted. According to an earlier analysis, most TCR beta V segments yielded productive rearrangements about 90% or about 30% of the time.

With regard to this clone: The target antigen is unknown.

PCR amplification relied on 60 Vbeta primers (plus 13 Jbeta primers). In the authors' workflow: Approximately 10 million shared chains were among roughly 81 million unique TCR beta chains counted in a later analysis. Method: immunoSEQ multiplex PCR; TCRdb's copy keeps in-frame clones and lacks some. V, J and clone size reflect that table, while D and trimming were determined from the DNA. The table has around 150,000 clones, approximately 80% seen once. CDR1 is KGHSH, CDR2 LQKENI, per germline. The CDR3 is made up of 15 amino acids. Trimming took 3 bases from V and 6 from J, leaving 18 bases between them.

This chain joins TRBV18 and TRBJ2-7; D may be TRBD1 (7 bases). The receptor was derived from a woman aged 18-29 years in good health and CMV-seronegative. Sample: PBMCs. The CDR3 sequence is CASSPQGDLGGEQYF. The DNA of the CDR3 is TGTGCCAGCTCACCCCAGGGGGACTTAGGTGGCGAGCAGTACTTC.